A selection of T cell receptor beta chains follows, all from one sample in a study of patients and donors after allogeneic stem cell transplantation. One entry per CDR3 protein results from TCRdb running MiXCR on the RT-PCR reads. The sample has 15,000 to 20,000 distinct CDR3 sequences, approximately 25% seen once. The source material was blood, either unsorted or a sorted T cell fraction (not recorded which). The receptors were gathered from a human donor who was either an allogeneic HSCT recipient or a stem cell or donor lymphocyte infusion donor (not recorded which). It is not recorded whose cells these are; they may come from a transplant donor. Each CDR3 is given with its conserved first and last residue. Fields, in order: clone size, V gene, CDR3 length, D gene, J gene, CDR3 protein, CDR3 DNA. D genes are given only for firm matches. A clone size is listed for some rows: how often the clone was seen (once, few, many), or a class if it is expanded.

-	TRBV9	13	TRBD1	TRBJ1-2	CASRIQGSYGYTF	TGTGCCAGCAGGATACAGGGGTCCTATGGCTACACCTTC
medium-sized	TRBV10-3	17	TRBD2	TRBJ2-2	CAISEIKLAGDTGELFF	TGTGCCATCAGTGAGATCAAACTAGCGGGGGACACCGGGGAGCTGTTTTTT
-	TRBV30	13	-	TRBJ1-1	CAGSGTANTEAFF	TGTGCCGGATCCGGGACGGCGAACACTGAAGCTTTCTTT
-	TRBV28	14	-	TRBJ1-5	CASTPDDPNQPQHF	TGTGCCAGCACCCCAGACGATCCGAATCAGCCCCAGCATTTT
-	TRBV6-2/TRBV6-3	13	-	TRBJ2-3	CGAQTGYADTQYF	TGTGGTGCCCAAACAGGGTACGCAGATACGCAGTATTTT
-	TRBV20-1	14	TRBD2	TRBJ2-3	CSARGSGDPDTQYF	TGCAGTGCTAGAGGAAGCGGGGACCCAGATACGCAGTATTTT
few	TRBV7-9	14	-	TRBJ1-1	CASSLTGVNTEAFF	TGTGCCAGCAGCCTTACGGGAGTGAACACTGAAGCTTTCTTT
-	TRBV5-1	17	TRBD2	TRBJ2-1	CASSEGYSSGGYNEQFF	TGCGCCAGCAGCGAGGGCTACTCTAGCGGGGGATACAATGAGCAGTTCTTC
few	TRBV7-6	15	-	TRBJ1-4	CASSLVGVPNEKLFF	TGTGCCAGCAGCTTAGTAGGGGTGCCAAATGAAAAACTGTTTTTT
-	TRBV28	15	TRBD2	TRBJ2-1	CASSASGGPYNEQFF	TGTGCCAGCAGTGCTAGCGGGGGCCCCTACAATGAGCAGTTCTTC
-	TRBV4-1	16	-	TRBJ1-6	CASSPRIVGLPRSLHF	TGCGCCAGCAGCCCCCGTATTGTGGGACTGCCTAGGTCCCTCCACTTT
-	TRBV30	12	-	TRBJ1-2	CASRRSNYGYTF	TGTGCCTCCCGTAGAAGTAACTATGGCTACACCTTC
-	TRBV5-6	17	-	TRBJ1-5	CASSSTLATGLGQPQHF	TGTGCCAGCAGCTCGACCTTAGCTACAGGGTTAGGCCAGCCCCAGCATTTT
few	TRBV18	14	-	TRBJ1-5	CASSHSKTDQPQHF	TGTGCCAGCTCACACTCAAAGACGGATCAGCCCCAGCATTTT
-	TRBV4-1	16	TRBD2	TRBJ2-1	CASSRPGTSAYNEQFF	TGCGCCAGCAGCCGGCCAGGGACTAGCGCCTACAATGAGCAGTTCTTC
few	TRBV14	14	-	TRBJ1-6	CASSQGQGNSPLHF	TGTGCCAGCAGCCAAGGGCAAGGGAATTCACCCCTCCACTTT
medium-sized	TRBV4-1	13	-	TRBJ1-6	CASSQRGSSPLHF	TGCGCCAGCAGCCAAAGGGGGAGTTCACCCCTCCACTTT
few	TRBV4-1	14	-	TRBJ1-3	CASSYRFRGNTIYF	TGCGCCAGCAGCTACAGGTTCCGCGGAAACACCATATATTTT
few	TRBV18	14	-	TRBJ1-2	CASSPPGHQYGYTF	TGTGCCAGCTCACCCCCGGGACATCAGTATGGCTACACCTTC
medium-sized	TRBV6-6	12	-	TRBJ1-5	CASSYVDWPQHF	TGTGCCAGCAGTTACGTGGATTGGCCCCAGCATTTT